The 2 T cell receptor beta chains reported below all come from one sample, sequenced in a study of cytomegalovirus exposure and HLA in healthy donors. PCR primers comprised 60 Vbeta and 13 Jbeta primers. The table came from immunoSEQ multiplex PCR; TCRdb's copy has only in-frame clones and leaves some out. Of roughly 160,000 clones detected, almost 85% appear once; the ten largest clones hold about 0.39%. The sample was PBMCs. These receptor sequences come from a boy aged 2 to 10 in good health and CMV-seronegative.

V usage is TRBV10-3 and J usage is TRBJ2-5, with D perhaps matching TRBD1 (6 bases). CDR1 is ENHRY and CDR2 is SYGVKD in the germline V gene. The CDR3 consists of 13 residues. V lost 4 bases, J lost 3 bases, and 9 bases lay in between. For the CDR3, the DNA is TGTGCCATCAGTGGCTCAGGGGAAGAGACCCAGTACTTC. Translating gives CAISGSGEETQYF.

V gene TRBV11-2 combines with J gene TRBJ1-1; D uncertain. V was shortened by 4 bases and J by 1 base, with 7 bases between the two germline ends. Looked up from germline, CDR1 is SGHAT and CDR2 is FQNNGV. The CDR3 has 13 amino acids. In DNA form, the CDR3 reads TGTGCCAGCAGCTCCCGTCCGAACACTGAAGCTTTCTTT. It yields the protein CASSSRPNTEAFF.